A single sample gave rise to the 26 T cell receptor beta chains below, sequenced in a study of shared clonotypes between healthy human individuals. Clones were read by immunoSEQ multiplex PCR, and TCRdb kept only the in-frame ones, dropping some. The table records around 2,100,000 clones, roughly 95% of them present only once. CD45RO-negative CD8 cells positively selected for CCR7 made up the naive population, which excluded terminally differentiated effector memory CD45RA+ cells. Input material: naive CD8+ T cells sorted from blood. The receptors shown here come from a young man in good health.

This rearrangement joins TRBV27 to TRBJ2-1; 11 bases match TRBD2. Looked up from germline, CDR1 is MNHEY and CDR2 is SMNVEV (reference sequence). The CDR3 loop spans 16 amino acids. Trimming at V came to 5 bases and at J to 5 bases, leaving 8 bases not matched to a gene. The CDR3 DNA is TGTGCCAGCAGTGTACTAGCGGGAGTCCCCCACAATGAGCAGTTCTTC. This translates into CASSVLAGVPHNEQFF.

This clone was seen only a few times. The sample has other DNA sequences that encode this CDR3 too. The chain employs TRBV5-1 and TRBJ2-5; tentatively, D is TRBD1 (6 bases). CDR1 is SGHRS, CDR2 YFSETQ, per germline. Trimming shortened V by 0 bases and J by 1 base, and 10 bases separated the two germline ends. The CDR3 totals 15 residues. The CDR3, as DNA: TGCGCCAGCAGCTTGGTCGCAGGGGCCCAAGAGACCCAGTACTTC. It is translated as CASSLVAGAQETQYF.

This clone was counted only a few times. The rearrangement links TRBV5-4 to TRBJ1-2; D unclear. The CDR3 runs to 12 residues. The germline V gene encodes CDR1 SGHNT and CDR2 YYREEE (reference sequence). The V end lost 0 bases, the J end lost 2 bases, and 2 bases lay between the germline ends. This CDR3 is CASSLENYGYTF. CDR3 bases: TGTGCCAGCAGCTTGGAGAACTATGGCTACACCTTC.

This chain links TRBV25-1 with TRBJ2-7; D tentatively fits TRBD1 or TRBD2 (5 bases each). CDR1 is MGHDK, CDR2 SYGVNS, per germline. There are 12 residues in the CDR3. V was clipped by 3 bases and J by 6 bases, with 9 bases between them. This CDR3 reads CASSDSGTEQYF. The CDR3, as DNA: TGTGCCAGCAGTGATTCGGGGACCGAGCAGTACTTC.

The rearrangement joins TRBV6-6 to TRBJ2-7; 7 bases are a match to TRBD1. The junction had 10 bases not matched to a gene; V was cut back by 5 bases and J by 3 bases. This CDR3 spans 15 amino acids. From germline, CDR1 is MNHNY and CDR2 SVGAGI (reference sequence). The CDR3 bases are TGTGCCAGCAGTCCCACTCCGGGACAGTTCTACGAGCAGTACTTC. It yields the protein CASSPTPGQFYEQYF.

V and J are TRBV5-6 and TRBJ1-1, with unresolved D. V lost 3 bases and J lost 7, with 10 bases in between. The CDR3 is 12 amino acids. Per germline, CDR1 SGHDT and CDR2 YYEEEE. CDR3 protein: CASSYEPNEAFF. As DNA, the CDR3 is TGTGCCAGCAGCTACGAACCAAATGAAGCTTTCTTT.

The genes are TRBV11-2 and TRBJ1-4, with 8 positions matching TRBD1. Trimming removed 4 bases from V and 10 bases from J; junction bases left unmatched: 11. The CDR3 is made up of 15 amino acids. The V gene's germline CDR1 is SGHAT and CDR2 FQNNGV. Here the CDR3 reads CASSSVPGQEGKLFF. CDR3 in DNA: TGTGCCAGCAGCTCGGTCCCGGGACAGGAGGGAAAACTGTTTTTT.

About this clone: The same CDR3 is also encoded by other DNA sequences in this sample. This sequence joins TRBV10-2 and TRBJ2-7; D is undetermined. The V and J ends lost 5 bases and 0 bases respectively, with 5 bases between them. CDR3 length: 12 amino acids. Germline V CDR1 and CDR2: WSHSY, SAAADI. The DNA for the CDR3 is TGCGCCAGCAGTCCGGACTCCTACGAGCAGTACTTC. Protein product: CASSPDSYEQYF.

The rearrangement links TRBV6-1 to TRBJ2-7; perhaps D is TRBD1 or TRBD2 (5 bases each). Germline assignment: CDR1 MNHNS and CDR2 SASEGT. CDR3 length equals 15 residues. With 6 bases removed from V and 2 bases from J, the gap between germline ends came to 17 bases. The CDR3 spells CASSPLRGVPYEQYF. The CDR3 region has the DNA TGTGCCAGCAGCCCGCTCCGAGGGGTCCCCTACGAGCAGTACTTC.

The chain combines TRBV28 with TRBJ2-5; maybe TRBD1 (5 bases). Matching the DNA end better, TRBJ2-7 makes the J call doubtful. Germline V CDR1 and CDR2: MDHEN, SYDVKM. The CDR3 is 13 residues long. The DNA for the CDR3 is TGTGCCAGCAGAATGACAGAGGCTGGCGAGCAGTACTTC. Translating gives CASRMTEAGEQYF.

Details on this clone: Additional DNA sequences in this sample encode the identical CDR3. This chain uses TRBV5-1 with TRBJ2-7, with 10 bases identical to TRBD2. The CDR3 spans 16 residues. V dropped 0 bases and J dropped 3; count of bases not matched to a gene: 6. Germline values: CDR1 SGHRS, CDR2 YFSETQ. The CDR3 protein is CASSLAGLAGDYEQYF. In DNA, the CDR3 is TGCGCCAGCAGCTTGGCCGGGCTAGCGGGAGACTACGAGCAGTACTTC.

This chain connects TRBV27 to TRBJ2-7; D is uncertain. The germline gives CDR1 MNHEY, CDR2 SMNVEV (reference sequence). The CDR3 is 15 amino acids. Trimming removed 2 bases at V and 0 bases at J, with 11 bases between. The CDR3 loop is CASSLEGLSSYEQYF. The CDR3 nucleotides are TGTGCCAGCAGTTTAGAAGGTCTCAGCTCCTACGAGCAGTACTTC.

The V and J genes are TRBV15 and TRBJ1-1; D call uncertain. There are 14 residues in the CDR3. Trimming shortened V by 0 bases and J by 4 bases, and 9 bases separated the two germline ends. Germline CDR1 and CDR2: LNHNV and YYDKDF (reference sequence). The CDR3 here is CATSREEGPTEAFF. CDR3 sequence (DNA): TGTGCCACCAGCAGAGAAGAAGGGCCCACTGAAGCTTTCTTT.

The rearrangement joins TRBV29-1 to TRBJ2-1; TRBD1 aligns across 12 bases. The CDR3 sequence is 11 residues long. V was clipped by 7 bases and J by 10 bases; unmatched bases: 2. In germline, CDR1 is SQVTM, CDR2 ANQGSEA. Here the CDR3 reads CSGDRGPEQFF. In DNA form, the CDR3 reads TGCAGCGGGGACAGGGGGCCCGAGCAGTTCTTC.

This sequence joins TRBV11-2 and TRBJ1-1; D is possibly TRBD1 (6 bases). The CDR3 extends over 14 amino acids. Per germline, CDR1 SGHAT and CDR2 FQNNGV. Deletions cut 5 bases from V and 3 bases from J, with 13 bases between. Written as DNA, the CDR3 is TGTGCCAGCAGCCACCCACAGGGCTACACTGAAGCTTTCTTT. Amino acids: CASSHPQGYTEAFF.

This chain connects TRBV4-1 to TRBJ1-2; TRBD1 agrees at 11 bases. CDR3 size: 18 residues. V lost 0 bases and J lost 8; bases outside the gene matches: 14. Germline V CDR1 and CDR2: MGHRA, YSYEKL. CDR3 amino acids: CASSQDRVTGQGAEGYTF. The CDR3 nucleotides read TGCGCCAGCAGCCAAGATAGGGTGACAGGACAGGGGGCGGAAGGCTACACCTTC.

The chain has TRBV13 and TRBJ1-3; perhaps TRBD1 as D (5 bases). V was cut by 0 bases and J by 0 bases, with 9 bases left in between. Per the germline V gene, CDR1 is PRHDT and CDR2 is FYEKMQ (reference sequence). CDR3 length: 16 residues. DNA of the CDR3: TGTGCCAGCAGCTTAGGGGTGGGGGACTCTGGAAACACCATATATTTT. Translating it yields CASSLGVGDSGNTIYF. The full variable domain, rest sourced from reference TRBV13 and TRBJ1-3, is AAGVIQSPRHLIKEKRETATLKCYPIPRHDTVYWYQQGPGQDPQFLISFYEKMQSDKGSIPDRFSAQQFSDYHSELNMSSLELGDSALYFCASSLGVGDSGNTIYFGEGSWLTVV.

V gene TRBV11-2 combines with J gene TRBJ1-1; no firm D call. V lost 5 bases and J lost 1, with 11 bases in between. This CDR3 is 14 amino acids long. Germline V gene lookup returns CDR1 SGHAT and CDR2 FQNNGV. CDR3 sequence reads: CASSPDTRNTEAFF. The CDR3 region has the DNA TGTGCCAGCAGCCCCGACACACGGAACACTGAAGCTTTCTTT.

This clone has only one observation. This sequence joins TRBV15 and TRBJ1-6; D is unresolved. The CDR3 totals 16 residues. V gave up 0 bases and J gave up 6 bases, with 12 bases separating them. CDR1 is LNHNV, CDR2 YYDKDF, per germline (reference sequence). CDR3 sequence reads: CATSRDETVSNSPLHF. CDR3 sequence (DNA): TGTGCCACCAGCAGAGATGAGACGGTGTCTAATTCACCCCTCCACTTT.

The chain's CDR3 is CSVETGRGGGGEQFF. The CDR3 coding sequence is TGCAGCGTCGAGACAGGGCGGGGTGGGGGCGGTGAGCAGTTCTTC. The chain couples TRBV29-1 to TRBJ2-1; a weak D match, TRBD1 (7 bases). CDR1 SQVTM and CDR2 ANQGSEA come from the germline V gene. V was cut by 6 bases and J by 9 bases, with 24 bases left in between. CDR3 length: 15 amino acids.

The J gene is TRBJ1-5, the V gene TRBV5-1, with D perhaps TRBD1 (6 bases). There are 15 residues in the CDR3. Germline CDR1 is SGHRS and CDR2 is YFSETQ. Trimming took 4 bases from V and 4 from J, leaving 15 bases between them. CDR3: CASSPSDSTNQPQHF. DNA for the CDR3: TGCGCCAGCAGCCCTTCGGACAGTACAAATCAGCCCCAGCATTTT.

The chain joins TRBV5-1 to TRBJ2-7; 7 nucleotides line up with TRBD1. This CDR3 has 15 amino acids. In germline, CDR1 is SGHRS, CDR2 YFSETQ. The V gene end was trimmed by 1 base and the J gene end by 1 base; junction bases not matched to a gene: 5. The CDR3 reads CASSLSWGQSYEQYF. The DNA of the CDR3 is TGCGCCAGCAGCTTGTCGTGGGGACAGTCCTACGAGCAGTACTTC.

V gene TRBV11-2 combines with J gene TRBJ2-5, with a possible D match to TRBD2 (6 bases). V lost 5 bases, J lost 3 bases, and 16 bases lay in between. The CDR3 is 15 amino acids. Per germline, CDR1 SGHAT and CDR2 FQNNGV. DNA for the CDR3: TGTGCCAGCAGCCCACAGTCGCGCGGGGAAGAGACCCAGTACTTC. This gives the protein CASSPQSRGEETQYF.

The chain employs TRBV4-1 and TRBJ2-2, with D maybe TRBD2 (5 bases). Per the germline V gene, CDR1 is MGHRA and CDR2 is YSYEKL. This CDR3 is built from 14 residues. The V gene lost 2 bases and the J gene lost 7 bases, with 11 bases spanning the gap. For the CDR3, the DNA is TGCGCCAGCAGCCAACTGGTGGGGAGCGGGGAGCTGTTTTTT. The encoded protein is CASSQLVGSGELFF.

The rearrangement links TRBV25-1 to TRBJ1-1, with a tentative D call TRBD1 (6 bases). Germline CDR1 and CDR2: MGHDK and SYGVNS. The CDR3 is 16 amino acids. Trimming pared 4 bases from V and 5 bases from J, leaving 20 bases between. The CDR3 DNA is TGTGCCAGCAGTGCCCAGTGGGGGGGGCGTTATACTGAAGCTTTCTTT. Translation: CASSAQWGGRYTEAFF.

V is TRBV18 and J is TRBJ1-5; a weak D match, TRBD1 (5 bases). The CDR3 length is 15 residues. V was trimmed by 4 bases and J by 2 bases, leaving 12 bases between them. Germline V CDR1 and CDR2: KGHSH, LQKENI. CDR3: CASSRTGGGNQPQHF. CDR3 nucleotide sequence: TGTGCCAGCTCACGGACCGGGGGTGGCAATCAGCCCCAGCATTTT.